These 26 T cell receptor beta chains were all obtained from the same sample, sequenced in a study of identical twins. TCRdb analysed the 5' RACE reads with MiXCR anew, one entry per CDR3 protein. The sample yields hundreds of thousands of distinct CDR3 sequences, 6% to 6.5% seen once. Sequenced sample: naive T cells sorted from blood. The receptor set was obtained from a man aged 18 to 29 in good health.

This clonotype was counted ten times or more. The rearrangement links TRBV7-8 to TRBJ2-3, with 10 bases lining up with TRBD1. The CDR3 sequence is 16 residues long. Germline V gene data show CDR1 as SGHVS and CDR2 as FQNEAQ. V gave up 5 bases and J gave up 2 bases; unmatched junction bases: 7. The CDR3 nucleotides read TGTGCCAGCAGCGTTCGACAGGGGGCCCTCACAGATACGCAGTATTTT. Protein product: CASSVRQGALTDTQYF.

This clonotype has a handful of counts. The V call is TRBV28, the J call TRBJ1-1, with 8 bases that match TRBD1. Trimming at V came to 7 bases and at J to 1 base, leaving 8 bases not matched to a gene. The CDR3 is 15 amino acids. CDR1 is MDHEN, CDR2 SYDVKM, per germline. The CDR3, as DNA: TGTGCCAGCATTCATCAGGGGGCAGGGAACACTGAAGCTTTCTTT. Protein sequence: CASIHQGAGNTEAFF.

This clonotype occurred many times. V and J are TRBV7-9 and TRBJ2-2; maybe TRBD2 (6 bases). Deletions cut 0 bases from V and 1 base from J, with 12 bases between. Per the germline V gene, CDR1 is SEHNR and CDR2 is FQNEAQ (reference sequence). This CDR3 is 17 amino acids long. This CDR3 is CASSLAEGGVNTGELFF. CDR3 in DNA: TGTGCCAGCAGCTTAGCGGAGGGTGGAGTGAACACCGGGGAGCTGTTTTTT.

This clonotype was seen ten or more times. The CDR3 sequence is CASSLALAGNTGELFF. The CDR3 DNA reads as TGCGCCAGCAGCTTGGCATTGGCAGGCAACACCGGGGAGCTGTTTTTT. V usage is TRBV5-1 and J usage is TRBJ2-2; D is ambiguous. Trimming removed 0 bases from V and 2 bases from J, with 11 bases in between. Germline CDR1 SGHRS, CDR2 YFSETQ. This CDR3 region has 16 residues.

This clonotype was found a few times. The CDR3 loop is CASSFVGGANTGELFF. Written as DNA, the CDR3 is TGTGCCAGCAGCTTCGTTGGGGGGGCGAACACCGGGGAGCTGTTTTTT. The chain combines TRBV7-2 with TRBJ2-2; 7 nucleotides match TRBD2. Germline values: CDR1 SGHTA, CDR2 FQGNSA. The CDR3 totals 16 residues. After removal of 3 bases from V and 0 bases from J, the junction contained 4 bases not matched to a gene. The full variable domain, rest sourced from reference TRBV7-2 and TRBJ2-2, is GAGVSQSPSNKVTEKGKDVELRCDPISGHTALYWYRQSLGQGLEFLIYFQGNSAPDKSGLPSDRFSAERTGGSVSTLTIQRTQQEDSAVYLCASSFVGGANTGELFFGEGSRLTVL.

There are many counts of this clonotype. The rearrangement links TRBV19 to TRBJ2-7, with D hard to call. Trimming took 1 base from V and 2 from J, leaving 6 bases between them. From germline, CDR1 is LNHDA and CDR2 SQIVND (reference sequence). The CDR3 length is 13 residues. The CDR3 DNA reads TGTGCCAGTAGTATAGGGGCCACCTACGAGCAGTACTTC. It encodes CASSIGATYEQYF.

This clonotype was observed a few times. The rearrangement uses TRBV11-2 and TRBJ2-2; no reliable D call. The CDR3 runs 11 residues. The germline V gene has CDR1 SGHAT and CDR2 FQNNGV. V was shortened by 4 bases and J by 11 bases, with 8 bases between the two germline ends. The CDR3 here is CASSSRPELFF. For the CDR3, the DNA is TGTGCCAGCAGCTCCCGACCCGAGCTGTTTTTT.

CDR3 loop: CASSLVTENSYNEQFF. DNA of the CDR3: TGTGCCAGCAGCTTAGTGACGGAAAACTCCTACAATGAGCAGTTCTTC. The chain combines TRBV7-9 with TRBJ2-1; D uncertain. Germline V gives CDR1 SEHNR, CDR2 FQNEAQ (reference sequence). This CDR3 comprises 16 residues. V lost 1 base, J lost 0 bases, and 10 bases lay in between.

The chain has TRBV24-1 and TRBJ2-1; weak D call: TRBD2 (5 bases). The V gene's germline CDR1 is KGHDR and CDR2 SFDVKD. Deletions cut 3 bases from V and 5 bases from J, with 16 bases between. This CDR3 has 16 amino acids. CDR3 coding DNA: TGTGCCACCAGTGATCCGATTGGCGGGCCCGACAATGAGCAGTTCTTC. It encodes CATSDPIGGPDNEQFF.

This clonotype was picked up a small number of times. The chain combines TRBV3-1 with TRBJ2-1; TRBD1 might be the D (5 bases). CDR1 and CDR2 from the germline V gene are LGHDT and YNNKEL (reference sequence). The CDR3 spans 14 residues. Deletions cut 0 bases from V and 10 bases from J, with 13 bases between. Here the CDR3 reads CASSQEPRVAEQFF. The CDR3 nucleotides are TGTGCCAGCAGCCAAGAACCCAGGGTAGCCGAGCAGTTCTTC.

This clonotype appeared many times. The chain couples TRBV6-2 or TRBV6-3 to TRBJ2-7, with 7 bases matching TRBD1. CDR3 length equals 13 residues. Germline V lookup: CDR1 MNHEY, CDR2 SVGEGT. With 4 bases clipped from V and 3 bases from J, the junction kept 3 bases outside the gene matches. DNA for the CDR3: TGTGCCAGCAGTTCGAACAGGGGCTACGAGCAGTACTTC. As protein: CASSSNRGYEQYF.

This clonotype occurred many times. The chain couples TRBV5-1 to TRBJ1-1; D is possibly TRBD1 (5 bases). This CDR3 comprises 13 residues. The germline V and J ends were trimmed by 4 bases and 1 base, with 8 bases remaining between them. CDR1 is SGHRS, CDR2 YFSETQ, per germline. CDR3 bases: TGCGCCAGCAGCGGGACTCAGAACACTGAAGCTTTCTTT. This encodes CASSGTQNTEAFF.

The chain uses TRBV30 and TRBJ2-7, with TRBD2 matching 8 bases. There are 13 residues in the CDR3. Germline CDR1 reads GTSNPN; CDR2 reads SVGIG (reference sequence). V was pared by 1 base and J by 5 bases, with 4 bases of the junction left unmatched. The CDR3 DNA sequence: TGTGCCTGGAGTGATGCGGGAGGAAACGAGCAGTACTTC. Translating it yields CAWSDAGGNEQYF.

This clonotype was recorded a few times. The chain has TRBV20-1 and TRBJ2-1; 13 nucleotides agree with TRBD2. J lost 3 bases, V lost 2 bases, and 10 bases had no gene match. CDR3 length: 18 residues. Per germline, CDR1 DFQATT and CDR2 SNEGSKA (reference sequence). The CDR3 here is CSARTGTSGTEVYNEQFF. CDR3 nucleotide sequence: TGCAGTGCTAGAACCGGGACTAGCGGGACTGAGGTCTACAATGAGCAGTTCTTC.

The chain is built from TRBV5-1 and TRBJ1-1, with 8 bases lining up with TRBD1. This CDR3 region has 14 residues. Per the germline V gene, CDR1 is SGHRS and CDR2 is YFSETQ. Trimming removed 4 bases from V and 3 bases from J; junction bases left unmatched: 5. This chain's CDR3 is CASSKLQGDTEAFF. The CDR3 DNA reads TGCGCCAGCAGCAAACTACAGGGGGACACTGAAGCTTTCTTT.

This clonotype was detected ten times or more. The chain recombines TRBV20-1 with TRBJ2-1, with 14 bases matching TRBD2. The CDR3 sequence is 14 residues long. CDR1 is DFQATT, CDR2 SNEGSKA, per germline (reference sequence). Trimming took 4 bases from V and 6 from J; bases not matched to a gene: 2. DNA for the CDR3: TGCAGTGCTATCGGGACTAGCGGGAGCAATGAGCAGTTCTTC. Protein: CSAIGTSGSNEQFF.

This clonotype has a count of ten or more. The CDR3 loop is CSARARLAADTQYF. The CDR3 nucleotides read TGCAGTGCTAGGGCTCGACTAGCCGCAGATACGCAGTATTTT. The chain carries TRBV20-1 and TRBJ2-3; 7 bases line up with TRBD2. CDR1 DFQATT and CDR2 SNEGSKA come from the germline V gene (reference sequence). There are 14 residues in the CDR3. The trim removed 3 bases at V and 4 bases at J, leaving 7 bases unmatched.

The chain employs TRBV11-2 and TRBJ2-2; the match to TRBD2 covers 8 bases. Germline CDR1 SGHAT, CDR2 FQNNGV. The CDR3 totals 18 residues. J lost 6 bases, V lost 0 bases, and 12 bases had no gene match. CDR3 sequence (DNA): TGTGCCAGCAGCTTAGATCGGTGGGAGCGGGAGAGGCCCGGGGAGCTGTTTTTT. This codes for CASSLDRWERERPGELFF.

This clonotype was seen only a few times. The V and J genes are TRBV11-2 and TRBJ2-5; D gene uncertain. The CDR3 sequence is 14 residues long. Germline assignment: CDR1 SGHAT and CDR2 FQNNGV. Trimming stripped 1 base from V and 4 bases from J, with 10 bases between. For the CDR3, the DNA is TGTGCCAGCAGCTTAGTAGTTGGTGCAGAGACCCAGTACTTC. It yields the protein CASSLVVGAETQYF.

This clonotype was seen repeatedly, ten times or more. This chain links TRBV12-3 or TRBV12-4 with TRBJ2-1; D might be TRBD1 or TRBD2, each matching 5 bases. CDR3 length equals 15 residues. The V end lost 4 bases, the J end lost 3 bases, and 13 bases lay between the germline ends. DNA for the CDR3: TGTGCCAGCAGTTCCGGGGCCCAGTACTACAATGAGCAGTTCTTC. Translating gives CASSSGAQYYNEQFF.

The V and J genes are TRBV7-6 and TRBJ2-5, with D perhaps being TRBD1 or TRBD2 (5 bases each). Trimming removed 1 base at V and 7 bases at J, with 16 bases between. Per the germline V gene, CDR1 is SGHVS and CDR2 is FNYEAQ. The CDR3 contains 15 residues. CDR3 residues: CASSLDVPTGGTQYF. Written as DNA, the CDR3 is TGTGCCAGCAGCTTAGATGTCCCCACAGGAGGGACCCAGTACTTC.

There are many counts of this clonotype. The gene calls are TRBV12-3 or TRBV12-4 and TRBJ2-3; 15 bases match TRBD2. Losses at the gene ends were 6 bases for V and 6 bases for J; bases not matched to a gene: 10. The CDR3 sequence is 17 residues long. CDR3 protein: CASSIGTSGRRMDTQYF. In DNA, the CDR3 is TGTGCCAGCAGCATAGGGACTAGCGGGAGGAGGATGGATACGCAGTATTTT.

This clonotype was detected a few times. The chain's CDR3 is CASSETSGNYNEQFF. In DNA form, the CDR3 reads TGTGCCAGCAGCGAGACTAGCGGGAACTACAATGAGCAGTTCTTC. The V and J genes are TRBV11-2 and TRBJ2-1; 11 bases fit TRBD2. The V and J ends lost 5 bases and 3 bases, in that order; junction bases with no gene match: 3. Germline assignment: CDR1 SGHAT and CDR2 FQNNGV. There are 15 residues in the CDR3.

In its sample, this clonotype was seen many times. The chain employs TRBV11-2 and TRBJ2-3; D is undetermined. The CDR3 runs to 14 residues. Per the germline V gene, CDR1 is SGHAT and CDR2 is FQNNGV. Trimming cost V 5 bases and J 4 bases, with 13 bases left between them. CDR3 amino acids: CASSPWAMADTQYF. The CDR3 DNA is TGTGCCAGCAGCCCGTGGGCTATGGCAGATACGCAGTATTTT. Variable domain in full (rest from reference TRBV11-2 and TRBJ2-3): EAGVAQSPRYKIIEKRQSVAFWCNPISGHATLYWYQQILGQGPKLLIQFQNNGVVDDSQLPKDRFSAERLKGVDSTLKIQPAKLEDSAVYLCASSPWAMADTQYFGPGTRLTVL.

This clonotype was seen only a few times. The V gene is TRBV3-1, the J gene TRBJ2-1; 10 bases are shared with TRBD2. This CDR3 spans 19 amino acids. The V and J ends lost 4 bases and 5 bases, in that order; junction bases with no gene match: 17. Looked up from germline, CDR1 is LGHDT and CDR2 is YNNKEL (reference sequence). CDR3 amino acids: CASSPEREGRFPPNNEQFF. The CDR3 DNA reads TGTGCCAGCAGCCCCGAGCGGGAGGGCCGGTTTCCTCCTAACAATGAGCAGTTCTTC.

Many counts were recorded for this clonotype. The genes are TRBV20-1 and TRBJ2-7; D remains unclear. V lost 6 bases and J lost 5, with 11 bases in between. Germline CDR1 and CDR2: DFQATT and SNEGSKA (reference sequence). The length of the CDR3 is 11 residues. The CDR3 sequence: CSAAIGNEQYF. CDR3 sequence (DNA): TGCAGTGCAGCTATTGGGAACGAGCAGTACTTC.